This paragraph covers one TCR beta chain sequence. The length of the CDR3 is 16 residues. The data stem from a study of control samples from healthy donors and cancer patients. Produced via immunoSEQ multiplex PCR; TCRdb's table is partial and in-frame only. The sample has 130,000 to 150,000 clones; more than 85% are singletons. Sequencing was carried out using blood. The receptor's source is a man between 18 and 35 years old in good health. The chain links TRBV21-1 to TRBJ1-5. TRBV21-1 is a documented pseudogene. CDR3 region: CASSKDVLRRGQPQHF. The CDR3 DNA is TGTGCCAGCAGCAAAGATGTTCTCCGGAGGGGTCAGCCCCAGCATTTT.